The present T cell receptor (beta chain) was sequenced within a study of control samples from healthy donors and cancer patients. With 4 bases clipped from V and 7 bases from J, the junction kept 13 bases outside the gene matches. This CDR3 has 16 amino acids. From germline, CDR1 is MNHEY and CDR2 SMNVEV (reference sequence). The protocol was immunoSEQ multiplex PCR, while the TCRdb copy is restricted to in-frame clones and leaves out a portion. The table lists approximately 130,000 clones, around 92% of them singletons, with 40% in the top ten. This clone has only a few counts. The origin of this receptor is a man between 45 and 60 years old in good health. The chain joins TRBV27 to TRBJ2-1, with 7 bases lining up with TRBD1. The sample taken for sequencing was blood. Here the CDR3 reads CASSSHFPGQANEQFF. The CDR3 DNA reads TGTGCCAGCAGTTCCCACTTCCCCGGACAGGCTAATGAGCAGTTCTTC.